This TCR beta chain was recovered during a study of hypomethylating agent response in myelodysplastic syndrome. Study at large: The myelodysplastic syndrome patients comprised several men and a couple of women.

The CDR3 is 14 amino acids. Germline CDR1 reads LGHNA; CDR2 reads YSLEER. V gave up 0 bases and J gave up 8 bases; unmatched junction bases: 6. Data came from immunoSEQ multiplex PCR; TCRdb stores just in-frame clones and leaves some out. The sample has some 6,900 clones; around nine tenths are singletons. The material was bone marrow, obtained before or after starting hypomethylating agent treatment for myelodysplastic syndrome (not recorded which). The clonotype was recovered from a human donor with myelodysplastic syndrome. The chain couples TRBV4-3 to TRBJ1-1; 7 nucleotides agree with TRBD1. The CDR3 nucleotides read TGCGCCAGCAGCCAAGATAGACAGGGTAGGGAAGCTTTCTTT. It specifies CASSQDRQGREAFF.